A single sample is the source of the 31 T cell receptor beta chains below, sequenced in a study of blood T cell repertoires in COVID-19. Method: immunoSEQ multiplex PCR; TCRdb's copy keeps in-frame clones and lacks some. The table lists some 270,000 clones, 65% to 85% of them singletons. Sequencing used peripheral blood. These receptors were taken from an older person with COVID-19, enrolled during active disease.

This clone was recorded once. CDR3: CASTPEPLRGGELFF. The CDR3 DNA follows: TGTGCCAGCACTCCAGAACCCCTTCGGGGGGGGGAGCTGTTTTTT. The chain combines TRBV6-5 with TRBJ2-2, with D perhaps matching TRBD2 (6 bases). V lost 7 bases, J lost 8 bases, and 20 bases lay in between. There are 15 residues in the CDR3. CDR1 and CDR2 (germline): MNHEY, SVGAGI.

CDR3 coding DNA: TGCGCCAGCAGCTTGGCCCAGGACAGAGAAGCTTTCTTT. This translates into CASSLAQDREAFF. The chain is built from TRBV5-1 and TRBJ1-1, with D perhaps matching TRBD1 (6 bases). The V gene's germline CDR1 is SGHRS and CDR2 YFSETQ. Trimming took off 0 bases at V and 8 bases at J, with 11 bases between the two ends. The CDR3 runs to 13 residues.

This chain connects TRBV5-4 to TRBJ2-5, with D possibly TRBD2 on 6 matching bases. Germline CDR1 reads SGHNT; CDR2 reads YYREEE (reference sequence). The CDR3 loop spans 15 amino acids. V was cut by 5 bases and J by 1 base, with 15 bases left in between. The CDR3 sequence: CASSSLGLFQETQYF. For the CDR3, the DNA is TGTGCCAGCAGTTCCCTGGGACTTTTCCAAGAGACCCAGTACTTC.

V is TRBV6-5 and J is TRBJ2-3; 7 bases map to TRBD2. The CDR3 runs 13 residues. V shed 6 bases, J shed 6 bases, and the junction held 6 bases outside the gene matches. Germline V gene lookup returns CDR1 MNHEY and CDR2 SVGAGI. The CDR3 loop reads CASSSGRGDTQYF. CDR3 DNA sequence: TGTGCCAGCAGCTCAGGGAGGGGCGATACGCAGTATTTT.

This chain uses TRBV27 with TRBJ2-7; D gene uncertain. The germline V gene has CDR1 MNHEY and CDR2 SMNVEV (reference sequence). This CDR3 contains 13 residues. V shed 6 bases and J shed 1 base, with 10 bases lying between them. The CDR3 sequence: CASSTQESYEQYF. CDR3 nucleotide sequence: TGTGCCAGCAGCACGCAGGAATCCTACGAGCAGTACTTC.

The V and J genes are TRBV4-3 and TRBJ2-1; perhaps TRBD1 as D (6 bases). Trimming took 4 bases from V and 4 from J, leaving 17 bases between them. This CDR3 contains 16 residues. Germline values: CDR1 LGHNA, CDR2 YSLEER. CDR3 loop: CASSPKGGQGYNEQFF. The CDR3, as DNA: TGCGCCAGCAGCCCCAAAGGGGGTCAGGGATACAATGAGCAGTTCTTC.

The sample holds a few counts of this clone. This rearrangement joins TRBV7-9 to TRBJ1-2; 10 bases are shared with TRBD1. This CDR3 is 15 amino acids long. The V gene's germline CDR1 is SEHNR and CDR2 FQNEAQ (reference sequence). The V and J ends lost 5 bases and 6 bases, in that order; junction bases with no gene match: 9. The CDR3 sequence: CASSTDRGKVDGYTF. As DNA, the CDR3 is TGTGCCAGCAGCACGGACAGGGGGAAGGTGGATGGCTACACCTTC.

This clone was counted between two and nine times. The rearrangement links TRBV5-5 to TRBJ1-6, with 7 bases matching TRBD1. The CDR3 extends over 16 amino acids. The ends lost 4 bases at V and 7 bases at J; junction bases unmatched: 11. Germline CDR1 is SGHKS and CDR2 is YYEKEE (reference sequence). The DNA of the CDR3 is TGTGCCAGCAGCGATTCAGGGGGTACGCTAAATTCACCCCTCCACTTT. Translation gives CASSDSGGTLNSPLHF.

This chain uses TRBV7-2 with TRBJ1-6; TRBD1 agrees at 7 bases. With 5 bases clipped from V and 7 bases from J, the junction kept 11 bases outside the gene matches. In germline, CDR1 is SGHTA, CDR2 FQGNSA. The CDR3 loop spans 16 amino acids. The CDR3 protein is CASSLRTGALNSPLHF. The CDR3 nucleotides are TGTGCCAGCAGCCTTAGGACAGGAGCCTTAAATTCACCCCTCCACTTT.

This clone appeared a few times. V is TRBV19 and J is TRBJ1-1; D gene uncertain. This CDR3 is built from 13 residues. CDR1 is LNHDA and CDR2 is SQIVND in the germline V gene (reference sequence). Trimming removed 9 bases from V and 1 base from J, with 12 bases in between. The CDR3 DNA follows: TGTGCCAGCTCGAGGAAGAGGAACACTGAAGCTTTCTTT. This gives the protein CASSRKRNTEAFF.

The genes are TRBV18 and TRBJ1-1; perhaps TRBD1 as D (6 bases). Germline V CDR1 and CDR2: KGHSH, LQKENI. The CDR3 has 16 residues. Deletions cut 4 bases from V and 0 bases from J, with 15 bases between. Written as DNA, the CDR3 is TGTGCCAGCTCACAAATACAGGGACCAATGAACACTGAAGCTTTCTTT. It translates to CASSQIQGPMNTEAFF. The complete variable domain, with remaining parts taken from reference TRBV18 and TRBJ1-1, reads NAGVMQNPRHLVRRRGQEARLRCSPMKGHSHVYWYRQLPEEGLKFMVYLQKENIIDESGMPKERFSAEFPKEGPSILRIQQVVRGDSAAYFCASSQIQGPMNTEAFFGQGTRLTVV.

This clone was seen only once. This chain links TRBV7-9 with TRBJ2-2, with TRBD1 identical over 10 bases. V lost 2 bases, J lost 5 bases, and 2 bases stayed unmatched. CDR1 is SEHNR and CDR2 is FQNEAQ in the germline V gene (reference sequence). CDR3 length: 15 residues. The CDR3 here is CASSLPGQGTGELFF. Written as DNA, the CDR3 is TGTGCCAGCAGCTTACCGGGACAGGGGACCGGGGAGCTGTTTTTT.

The genes are TRBV19 and TRBJ2-1; TRBD1 matches 9 bases. The V and J ends lost 6 bases and 7 bases, in that order; junction bases with no gene match: 10. The germline gives CDR1 LNHDA, CDR2 SQIVND (reference sequence). The CDR3 consists of 15 residues. For the CDR3, the DNA is TGTGCCAGTAGCAAAGGGACAGGGTTTTCAAATGAGCAGTTCTTC. This codes for CASSKGTGFSNEQFF.

In this sample, this clone turned up a few times. The chain links TRBV9 to TRBJ1-1; no clear D. V shed 3 bases and J shed 4 bases, with 10 bases lying between them. CDR3 size: 13 residues. Germline V CDR1 and CDR2: SGDLS, YYNGEE. The CDR3: CASSGHFGTEAFF. Written as DNA, the CDR3 is TGTGCCAGCAGCGGTCACTTTGGCACTGAAGCTTTCTTT.

The rearrangement links TRBV10-3 to TRBJ2-5; 10 bases fit TRBD1. J was trimmed by 5 bases and V by 10 bases; bases with no gene match: 7. The V gene's germline CDR1 is ENHRY and CDR2 SYGVKD. The CDR3 consists of 13 residues. CDR3 protein: CATMGQGSETQYF. Written as DNA, the CDR3 is TGTGCCACTATGGGACAGGGGTCGGAGACCCAGTACTTC.

The V call is TRBV5-1, the J call TRBJ2-7, with D maybe TRBD2 (5 bases). This CDR3 contains 14 residues. The V and J ends lost 6 bases and 2 bases respectively, with 15 bases between them. Germline CDR1 and CDR2: SGHRS and YFSETQ. For the CDR3, the DNA is TGCGCCAGCAACCCGGGGAGATTAGCCTACGAGCAGTACTTC. Residues: CASNPGRLAYEQYF. The variable domain in full, completed from reference TRBV5-1 and TRBJ2-7, reads KAGVTQTPRYLIKTRGQQVTLSCSPISGHRSVSWYQQTPGQGLQFLFEYFSETQRNKGNFPGRFSGRQFSNSRSEMNVSTLELGDSALYLCASNPGRLAYEQYFGPGTRLTVT.

The chain couples TRBV19 to TRBJ1-6, with 7 bases aligning to TRBD1. V shed 7 bases and J 7 bases; nucleotides not matched to a gene: 7. Germline V lookup: CDR1 LNHDA, CDR2 SQIVND (reference sequence). The CDR3 consists of 14 residues. In DNA form, the CDR3 reads TGTGCCAGTACTCGACAGGGAGAAAATTCACCCCTCCACTTT. Its translation: CASTRQGENSPLHF.

The chain couples TRBV30 to TRBJ2-3, with D tentatively TRBD2 (5 bases). Germline CDR1 is GTSNPN and CDR2 is SVGIG (reference sequence). The CDR3 has 15 amino acids. Trimming took off 1 base at V and 1 base at J, with 12 bases between the two ends. In DNA, the CDR3 is TGTGCCTGGAGTGGCGGAGGCAGACGCACAGATACGCAGTATTTT. Residues: CAWSGGGRRTDTQYF.

The chain links TRBV7-3 to TRBJ1-6; 9 nucleotides line up with TRBD1. There are 15 residues in the CDR3. Germline CDR1 and CDR2: SGHTA and FQGTGA. V lost 6 bases to trimming and J lost 7 bases; unmatched junction nucleotides: 7. CDR3 bases: TGTGCCAGCAGTAGTCGGGACAGGGAGAATTCACCCCTCCACTTT. It encodes CASSSRDRENSPLHF.

The chain has TRBV11-1 and TRBJ2-2; possible D gene TRBD2, 5 bases. V was clipped by 4 bases and J by 5 bases, with 14 bases between them. Germline CDR1 SGHAT, CDR2 FQDESV (reference sequence). This CDR3 has 15 residues. The CDR3 sequence is CASSWNHPGTGELFF. CDR3 nucleotide sequence: TGTGCCAGCAGCTGGAATCACCCGGGGACCGGGGAGCTGTTTTTT. Variable domain in full (rest from reference TRBV11-1 and TRBJ2-2): EAEVAQSPRYKITEKSQAVAFWCDPISGHATLYWYRQILGQGPELLVQFQDESVVDDSQLPKDRFSAERLKGVDSTLKIQPAELGDSAMYLCASSWNHPGTGELFFGEGSRLTVL.

This clone came up a few times. The chain links TRBV6-5 to TRBJ2-7; a possible D gene is TRBD2 (5 bases). Germline loops: CDR1 MNHEY, CDR2 SVGAGI. This CDR3 has 16 amino acids. Trimming left V 2 bases short and J 0 bases short, with 14 bases between. CDR3 coding DNA: TGTGCCAGCAGTTACACCCGGGGTACCATCTCCTACGAGCAGTACTTC. Its translation is CASSYTRGTISYEQYF.

The V gene is TRBV19, the J gene TRBJ2-3; 7 nucleotides match TRBD1. Germline-derived CDR1 and CDR2 are LNHDA and SQIVND (reference sequence). The CDR3 contains 15 residues. Germline trimming cut 5 bases from V and 3 bases from J; bases unmatched to any gene: 8. CDR3: CASSERQGWTDTQYF. As DNA, the CDR3 is TGTGCCAGTAGTGAGAGACAGGGATGGACAGATACGCAGTATTTT.

This chain uses TRBV12-3 or TRBV12-4 with TRBJ1-4; 9 nucleotides match TRBD1. V shed 6 bases and J 6 bases; nucleotides not matched to a gene: 2. The CDR3 loop spans 13 amino acids. CDR3 sequence: CASSRTGDEKLFF. The CDR3 nucleotides read TGTGCCAGCAGCAGGACAGGGGATGAAAAACTGTTTTTT.

The chain joins TRBV7-2 to TRBJ2-7, with 10 bases fitting TRBD2. CDR3 size: 13 residues. Germline CDR1 and CDR2: SGHTA and FQGNSA. V shed 8 bases, J shed 12 bases, and the junction held 13 bases outside the gene matches. CDR3 in DNA: TGTGCCAGCCAACCGGGACTAGCGCAATTTATGTACTTC. Its translation is CASQPGLAQFMYF.

The count of this clone is one. The chain links TRBV5-5 to TRBJ1-5; no clear D. Germline V lookup: CDR1 SGHKS, CDR2 YYEKEE (reference sequence). The CDR3 is made up of 16 amino acids. V was pared by 3 bases and J by 0 bases, with 13 bases between. This CDR3 reads CASSSLGFPSNQPQHF. For the CDR3, the DNA is TGTGCCAGCAGCTCCCTCGGTTTCCCTAGCAATCAGCCCCAGCATTTT. Full variable domain (remainder filled in from reference TRBV5-5 and TRBJ1-5): DAGVTQSPTHLIKTRGQQVTLRCSPISGHKSVSWYQQVLGQGPQFIFQYYEKEERGRGNFPDRFSARQFPNYSSELNVNALLLGDSALYLCASSSLGFPSNQPQHFGDGTRLSIL.

The gene calls are TRBV7-8 and TRBJ2-1; the match to TRBD2 covers 9 bases. The CDR3 covers 15 residues. The germline gives CDR1 SGHVS, CDR2 FQNEAQ. Trimming cost V 6 bases and J 7 bases; bases outside gene matches: 10. The CDR3 loop reads CASSPGTSTGNEQFF. For the CDR3, the DNA is TGTGCCAGCAGTCCCGGGACTAGCACTGGGAATGAGCAGTTCTTC.

As for this clone: Other DNA sequences of this sample code for an identical CDR3. The CDR3 bases are TGTGCCAGCAGTTACCAGGGAGGCAGCAATCAGCCCCAGCATTTT. Translation: CASSYQGGSNQPQHF. V and J are TRBV6-2 or TRBV6-3 and TRBJ1-5; TRBD1 is a possible D gene (5 bases). Trimming removed 2 bases from V and 1 base from J, with 9 bases in between. Germline V lookup: CDR1 MNHEY, CDR2 SVGEGT. The CDR3 is made up of 15 amino acids.

V is TRBV24-1 and J is TRBJ2-2; tentatively, D is TRBD2 (7 bases). The CDR3 loop spans 14 amino acids. Between the trimmed V and J ends, which lost 2 bases and 6 bases, there was a span of 9 bases. The germline gives CDR1 KGHDR, CDR2 SFDVKD. The CDR3 coding sequence is TGTGCCACCAGTGATTGGGGGGGGCCCGGGGAGCTGTTTTTT. Translating it yields CATSDWGGPGELFF.

The chain carries TRBV11-2 and TRBJ2-7; a weak D match, TRBD2 (5 bases). Trimming cost V 5 bases and J 5 bases, with 13 bases left between them. Looked up from germline, CDR1 is SGHAT and CDR2 is FQNNGV. The CDR3 length is 13 residues. The chain's CDR3 is CASSPRAGDEQYF. DNA for the CDR3: TGTGCCAGCAGCCCGCGAGCCGGGGACGAGCAGTACTTC.

The CDR3: CASSLGGTGNQPQHF. CDR3 coding DNA: TGTGCCAGCAGCTTAGGAGGGACAGGGAATCAGCCCCAGCATTTT. The chain carries TRBV7-9 and TRBJ1-5, with TRBD1 identical over 9 bases. The CDR3 consists of 15 residues. V gave up 1 base and J gave up 4 bases; unmatched junction bases: 2. CDR1 SEHNR and CDR2 FQNEAQ come from the germline V gene (reference sequence).

The rearrangement joins TRBV15 to TRBJ1-6, with 10 nucleotides matching TRBD1. The germline gives CDR1 LNHNV, CDR2 YYDKDF (reference sequence). Trimming removed 2 bases from V and 8 bases from J; junction bases left unmatched: 9. CDR3 size: 17 residues. The CDR3 loop reads CATSRLTGQGGDSPLHF. Written as DNA, the CDR3 is TGTGCCACCAGCAGACTAACTGGACAGGGGGGGGATTCACCCCTCCACTTT. Complete variable domain (other parts from reference TRBV15 and TRBJ1-6): DAMVIQNPRYQVTQFGKPVTLSCSQTLNHNVMYWYQQKSSQAPKLLFHYYDKDFNNEADTPDNFQSRRPNTSFCFLDIRSPGLGDTAMYLCATSRLTGQGGDSPLHFGNGTRLTVT.